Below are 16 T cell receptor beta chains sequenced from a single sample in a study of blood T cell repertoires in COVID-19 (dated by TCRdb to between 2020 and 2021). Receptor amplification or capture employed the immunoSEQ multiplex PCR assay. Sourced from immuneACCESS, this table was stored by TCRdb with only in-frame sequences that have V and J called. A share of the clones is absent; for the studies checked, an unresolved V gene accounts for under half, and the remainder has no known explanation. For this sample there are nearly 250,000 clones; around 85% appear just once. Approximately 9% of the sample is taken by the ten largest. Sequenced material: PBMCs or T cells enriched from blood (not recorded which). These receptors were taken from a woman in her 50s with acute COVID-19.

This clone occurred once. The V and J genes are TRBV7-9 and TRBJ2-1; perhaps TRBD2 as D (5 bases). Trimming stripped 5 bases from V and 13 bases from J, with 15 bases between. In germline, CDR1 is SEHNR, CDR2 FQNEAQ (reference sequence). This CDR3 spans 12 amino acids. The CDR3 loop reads CASSLGRGTQFF. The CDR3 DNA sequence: TGTGCCAGCAGCCTGGGCCGGGGAACCCAGTTCTTC.

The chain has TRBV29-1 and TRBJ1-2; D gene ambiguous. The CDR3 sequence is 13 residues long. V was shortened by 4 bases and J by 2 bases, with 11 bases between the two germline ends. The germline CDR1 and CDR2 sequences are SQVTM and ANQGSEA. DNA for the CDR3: TGCAGCGTTGTCCAGGATTGGAACTATGGCTACACCTTC. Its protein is CSVVQDWNYGYTF.

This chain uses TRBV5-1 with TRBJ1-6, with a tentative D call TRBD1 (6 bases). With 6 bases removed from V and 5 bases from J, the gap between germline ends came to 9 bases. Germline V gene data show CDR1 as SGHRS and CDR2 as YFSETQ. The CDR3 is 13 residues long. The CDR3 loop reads CASKDSHNSPLHF. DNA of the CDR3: TGCGCCAGCAAGGACAGCCATAATTCACCCCTCCACTTT.

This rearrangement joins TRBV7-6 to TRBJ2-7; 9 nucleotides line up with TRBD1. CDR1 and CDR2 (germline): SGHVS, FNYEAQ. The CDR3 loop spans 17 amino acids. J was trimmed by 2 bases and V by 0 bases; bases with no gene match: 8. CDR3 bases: TGTGCCAGCAGCTTAGCGGCTGGACAGGGGACCACCTACGAGCAGTACTTC. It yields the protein CASSLAAGQGTTYEQYF.

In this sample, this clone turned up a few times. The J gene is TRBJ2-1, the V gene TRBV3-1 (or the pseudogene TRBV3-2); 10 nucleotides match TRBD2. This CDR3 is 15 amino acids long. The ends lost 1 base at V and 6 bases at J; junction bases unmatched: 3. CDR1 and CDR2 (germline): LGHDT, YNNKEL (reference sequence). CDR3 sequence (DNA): TGTGCCAGCAGCCAAGGGGGACTAGCGCTCAATGAGCAGTTCTTC. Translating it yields CASSQGGLALNEQFF.

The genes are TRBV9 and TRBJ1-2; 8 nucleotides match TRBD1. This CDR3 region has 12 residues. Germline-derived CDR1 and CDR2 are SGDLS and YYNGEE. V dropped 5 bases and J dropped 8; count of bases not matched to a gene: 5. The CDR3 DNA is TGTGCCAGCAGTACGGGACAGGTGGGCTACACCTTC. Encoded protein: CASSTGQVGYTF.

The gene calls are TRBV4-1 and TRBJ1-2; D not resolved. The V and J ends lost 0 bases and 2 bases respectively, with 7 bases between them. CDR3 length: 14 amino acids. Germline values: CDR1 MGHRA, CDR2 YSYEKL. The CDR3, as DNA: TGCGCCAGCAGCCAAGAGAGGGAGAACTATGGCTACACCTTC. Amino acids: CASSQERENYGYTF.

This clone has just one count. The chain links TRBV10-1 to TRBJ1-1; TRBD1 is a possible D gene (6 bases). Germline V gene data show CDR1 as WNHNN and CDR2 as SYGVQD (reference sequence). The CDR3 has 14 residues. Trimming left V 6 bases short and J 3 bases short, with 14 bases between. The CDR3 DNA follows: TGCGCCAGCAGCCCCGGGGGGCCGGACACTGAAGCTTTCTTT. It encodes CASSPGGPDTEAFF.

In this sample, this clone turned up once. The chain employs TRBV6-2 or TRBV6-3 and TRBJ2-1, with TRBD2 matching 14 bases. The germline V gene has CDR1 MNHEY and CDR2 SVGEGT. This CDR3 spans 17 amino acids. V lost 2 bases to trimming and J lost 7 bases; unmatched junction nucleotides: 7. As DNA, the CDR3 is TGTGCCAGCAGTTACCCGGGACTAGCGGGGGTCGTTAATGAGCAGTTCTTC. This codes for CASSYPGLAGVVNEQFF.

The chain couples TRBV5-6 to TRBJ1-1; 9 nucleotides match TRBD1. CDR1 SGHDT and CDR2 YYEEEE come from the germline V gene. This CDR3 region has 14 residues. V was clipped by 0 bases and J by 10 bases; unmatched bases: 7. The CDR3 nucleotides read TGTGCCAGCAGCTTGGCCGGGACAGGGAGTCGAGCTTTCTTT. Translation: CASSLAGTGSRAFF.

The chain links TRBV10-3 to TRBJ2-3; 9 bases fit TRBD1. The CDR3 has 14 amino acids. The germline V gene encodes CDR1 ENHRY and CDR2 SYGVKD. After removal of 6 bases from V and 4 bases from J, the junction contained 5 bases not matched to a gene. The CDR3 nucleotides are TGTGCCATCAGACCGGGACAGGGAGCAGATACGCAGTATTTT. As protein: CAIRPGQGADTQYF.

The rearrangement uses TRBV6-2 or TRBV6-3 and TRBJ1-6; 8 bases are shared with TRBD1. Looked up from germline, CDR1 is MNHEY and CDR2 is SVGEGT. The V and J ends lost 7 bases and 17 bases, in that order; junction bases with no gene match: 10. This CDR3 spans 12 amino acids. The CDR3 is CASTPRGGQVHF. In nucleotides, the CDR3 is TGTGCCAGCACCCCCCGCGGGGGACAGGTCCACTTT.

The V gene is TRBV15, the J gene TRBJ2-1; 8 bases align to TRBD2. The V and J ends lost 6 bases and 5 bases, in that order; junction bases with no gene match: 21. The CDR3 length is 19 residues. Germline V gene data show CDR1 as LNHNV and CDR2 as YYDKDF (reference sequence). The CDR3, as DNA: TGTGCCACCAGTAGAAAAGCCGGGGGTGTAGCGGGGATTAACAATGAGCAGTTCTTC. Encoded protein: CATSRKAGGVAGINNEQFF.

For the CDR3, the DNA is TGTGCCAGCAGCCCGGGGACAGGGGAAAATCAGCCCCAGCATTTT. Translating gives CASSPGTGENQPQHF. This chain uses TRBV5-8 with TRBJ1-5; 10 bases are shared with TRBD1. The ends lost 4 bases at V and 4 bases at J; junction bases unmatched: 5. From germline, CDR1 is SGHTS and CDR2 YDEGEE. The CDR3 extends over 15 amino acids. Full variable domain (outside the CDR3, taken from reference TRBV5-8 and TRBJ1-5): EAGVTQSPTHLIKTRGQQATLRCSPISGHTSVYWYQQALGLGLQFLLWYDEGEERNRGNFPPRFSGRQFPNYSSELNVNALELEDSALYLCASSPGTGENQPQHFGDGTRLSIL.

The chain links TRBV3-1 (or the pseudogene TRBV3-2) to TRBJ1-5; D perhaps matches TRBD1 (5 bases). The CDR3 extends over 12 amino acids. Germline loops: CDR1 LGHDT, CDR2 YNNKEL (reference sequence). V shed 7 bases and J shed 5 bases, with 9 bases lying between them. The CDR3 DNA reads TGTGCCAGCACAGGGTCTCATCAGCCCCAGCATTTT. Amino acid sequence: CASTGSHQPQHF.

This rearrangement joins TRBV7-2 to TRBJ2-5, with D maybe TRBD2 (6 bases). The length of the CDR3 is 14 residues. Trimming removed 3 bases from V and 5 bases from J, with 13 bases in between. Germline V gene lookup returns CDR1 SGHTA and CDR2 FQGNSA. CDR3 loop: CASSFGSRRETQYF. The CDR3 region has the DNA TGTGCCAGCAGCTTCGGGAGCCGTCGTGAGACCCAGTACTTC.